The subject of this entry is one T cell receptor (beta chain). All patients were mismatch repair deficient, assessed by either PCR or immunohistochemistry. The data belong to a study of PD-1 blockade in mismatch repair-deficient tumors. About the research overall: Patients had roughly twelve mismatch repair-deficient cancer types, all previously treated and progressing.

TCRdb's table, derived via immunoSEQ multiplex PCR, lists solely in-frame clones and lacks some. The sample consists of around 120,000 clones, around nine tenths of them appearing once. With 3 bases removed from V and 2 bases from J, the gap between germline ends came to 9 bases. Germline V gene lookup returns CDR1 MNHEY and CDR2 SMNVEV (reference sequence). This CDR3 region has 14 residues. This sample comprised peripheral blood, obtained roughly 67 weeks after starting pembrolizumab. This TCR derives from an adult with mismatch repair-deficient cancer. The chain recombines TRBV27 with TRBJ2-3; D unclear. CDR3 sequence reads: CASSFRLHTDTQYF. The DNA for the CDR3 is TGTGCCAGCAGTTTCCGACTCCACACAGATACGCAGTATTTT.